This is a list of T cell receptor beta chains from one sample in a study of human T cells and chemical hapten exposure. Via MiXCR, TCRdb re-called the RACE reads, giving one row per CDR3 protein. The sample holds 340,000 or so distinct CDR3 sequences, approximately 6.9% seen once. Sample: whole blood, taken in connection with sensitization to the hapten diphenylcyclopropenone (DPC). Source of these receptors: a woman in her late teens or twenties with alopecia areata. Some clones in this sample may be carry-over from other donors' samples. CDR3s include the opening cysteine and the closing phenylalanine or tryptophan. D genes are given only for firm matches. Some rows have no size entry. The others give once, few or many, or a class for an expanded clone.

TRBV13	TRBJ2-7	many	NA	CASSLKQGYEQYF	TGTGCCAGCAGCTTAAAACAGGGCTACGAGCAGTACTTC
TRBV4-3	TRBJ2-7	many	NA	CASSQDMGGAYEQYF	TGCGCCAGCAGCCAAGATATGGGGGGGGCGTACGAGCAGTACTTC
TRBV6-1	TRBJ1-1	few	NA	CASSERPDTEAFF	TGTGCCAGCAGTGAAAGGCCCGACACTGAAGCTTTCTTT
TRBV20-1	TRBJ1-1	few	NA	CSASGRDEAFF	TGCAGTGCTTCAGGACGGGATGAAGCTTTCTTT
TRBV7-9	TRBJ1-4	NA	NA	CASSLAGGTGSGKLFF	TGTGCCAGCAGCTTAGCGGGCGGCACGGGGTCTGGAAAACTGTTTTTT
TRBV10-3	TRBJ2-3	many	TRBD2	CAIRDPGTSETDTQYF	TGTGCCATCAGGGATCCCGGGACTAGCGAAACAGATACGCAGTATTTT
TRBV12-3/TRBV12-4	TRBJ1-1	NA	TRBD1	CASSWITGGTEAFF	TGTGCCAGCAGCTGGATCACAGGGGGTACTGAAGCTTTCTTT
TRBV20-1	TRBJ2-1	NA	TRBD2	CSARRTSGGTSSSYNEQFF	TGCAGTGCCCGACGGACTAGCGGGGGGACATCGAGCTCCTACAATGAGCAGTTCTTC
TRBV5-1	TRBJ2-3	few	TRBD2	CASSLGRLAGGTDTQYF	TGCGCCAGCAGCTTGGGCAGACTAGCGGGGGGCACAGATACGCAGTATTTT
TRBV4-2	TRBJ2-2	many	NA	CASSQDPGVTGELFF	TGTGCCAGCAGCCAAGACCCTGGGGTCACCGGGGAGCTGTTTTTT
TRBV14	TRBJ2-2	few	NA	CASSPLVWNTGELFF	TGTGCCAGCAGCCCACTAGTTTGGAACACCGGGGAGCTGTTTTTT
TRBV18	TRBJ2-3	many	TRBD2	CASSSGAADTQYF	TGTGCCAGCTCGAGCGGGGCGGCAGATACGCAGTATTTT
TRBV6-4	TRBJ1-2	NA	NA	CASRQALYGYTF	TGTGCCAGCAGGCAGGCACTGTATGGCTACACCTTC
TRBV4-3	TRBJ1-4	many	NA	CASSQEHKGRNEKLFF	TGCGCCAGCAGCCAAGAGCATAAGGGACGTAATGAAAAACTGTTTTTT
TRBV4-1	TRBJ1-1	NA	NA	CASSQDVRASYPEGFF	TGCGCCAGCAGCCAAGACGTACGGGCTTCATATCCCGAGGGTTTCTTT
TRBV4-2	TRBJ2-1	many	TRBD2	CASSRLAGERRYNEQFF	TGTGCCAGCAGCCGGCTAGCGGGGGAGAGACGCTACAATGAGCAGTTCTTC
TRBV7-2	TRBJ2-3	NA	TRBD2	CASSSLGSGRGTDTQYF	TGTGCCAGCAGCTCCTTGGGTAGCGGGAGAGGCACAGATACGCAGTATTTT
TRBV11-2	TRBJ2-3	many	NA	CASSSHTQYF	TGTGCCAGCAGCTCCCATACGCAGTATTTT
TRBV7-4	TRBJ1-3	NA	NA	CASTITRGRCGNTIYF	TGTGCCAGCACCATAACGCGGGGGCGTTGTGGAAACACCATATATTTT